This entry lists 18 T cell receptor beta chains sequenced from one sample in a study of cytomegalovirus exposure and HLA in healthy donors. The study ran its PCR with 60 Vbeta and 13 Jbeta primers. TCRdb's copy holds only in-frame clones and misses some; the assay was immunoSEQ multiplex PCR. Of more than 85,000 clones listed, 76% are singletons. Specimen: PBMCs. These receptors originate from a man under 40 in good health and CMV-seropositive.

This clone appeared once. V and J are TRBV19 and TRBJ1-3; D call uncertain. Germline V CDR1 and CDR2: LNHDA, SQIVND (reference sequence). This CDR3 comprises 15 residues. V lost 5 bases and J 0 bases, leaving 11 bases between the germline ends. This CDR3 reads CASSVGDTSGNTIYF. The DNA of the CDR3 is TGTGCCAGTAGTGTCGGCGACACCTCTGGAAACACCATATATTTT.

V is TRBV4-3 and J is TRBJ1-2; 11 bases align to TRBD1. Germline V gene sequence: CDR1 LGHNA, CDR2 YSLEER. V dropped 3 bases and J dropped 2; count of bases not matched to a gene: 2. The CDR3 covers 15 residues. The chain's CDR3 is CASSQGQGGNYGYTF. In DNA form, the CDR3 reads TGCGCCAGCAGCCAGGGACAGGGGGGAAACTATGGCTACACCTTC.

The V call is TRBV4-1, the J call TRBJ2-1; 7 bases agree with TRBD2. Trimming removed 0 bases from V and 1 base from J; junction bases left unmatched: 6. This CDR3 is built from 17 residues. CDR1 is MGHRA, CDR2 YSYEKL, per germline. CDR3 nucleotide sequence: TGCGCCAGCAGCCAAGAGGGGGGGACTGCGTCCTACAATGAGCAGTTCTTC. This encodes CASSQEGGTASYNEQFF.

The chain is built from TRBV27 and TRBJ1-1; 8 bases agree with TRBD1. Germline trimming cut 5 bases from V and 1 base from J; bases unmatched to any gene: 9. Germline V gives CDR1 MNHEY, CDR2 SMNVEV (reference sequence). CDR3 size: 16 residues. The CDR3 spells CASSDYPGGGNTEAFF. CDR3 DNA: TGTGCCAGCAGTGACTATCCAGGGGGCGGGAACACTGAAGCTTTCTTT.

The chain employs TRBV30 and TRBJ2-3; D is undetermined. The CDR3 runs 14 residues. Germline CDR1 and CDR2: GTSNPN and SVGIG (reference sequence). V was cut by 3 bases and J by 7 bases, with 17 bases left in between. The CDR3 DNA reads TGTGCCTGGAGCCTTTCCGTCGAGTCATATACGCAGTATTTT. Its translation: CAWSLSVESYTQYF. The full variable domain, with the rest looked up from reference TRBV30 and TRBJ2-3, is SQTIHQWPATLVQPVGSPLSLECTVEGTSNPNLYWYRQAAGRGLQLLFYSVGIGQISSEVPQNLSASRPQDRQFILSSKKLLLSDSGFYLCAWSLSVESYTQYFGPGTRLTVL.

V usage is TRBV7-9 and J usage is TRBJ2-1; possibly TRBD1 for D (7 bases). This CDR3 region has 18 residues. V was pared by 3 bases and J by 3 bases, with 21 bases between. The germline gives CDR1 SEHNR, CDR2 FQNEAQ (reference sequence). The CDR3 DNA is TGTGCCAGCAGCTTTAACTTTTATCGCGGGACAGACTACAATGAGCAGTTCTTC. Amino acids: CASSFNFYRGTDYNEQFF. Full variable domain (rest looked up from reference TRBV7-9 and TRBJ2-1): DTGVSQNPRHKITKRGQNVTFRCDPISEHNRLYWYRQTLGQGPEFLTYFQNEAQLEKSRLLSDRFSAERPKGSFSTLEIQRTEQGDSAMYLCASSFNFYRGTDYNEQFFGPGTRLTVL.

This chain joins TRBV7-9 and TRBJ1-1; D gene unclear. The CDR3 extends over 12 amino acids. The V gene lost 1 base and the J gene lost 11 bases, with 11 bases spanning the gap. In germline, CDR1 is SEHNR, CDR2 FQNEAQ (reference sequence). DNA for the CDR3: TGTGCCAGCAGCTTAGATGGAGCTGGGGCTTTCTTT. Translation: CASSLDGAGAFF.

V is TRBV6-1 and J is TRBJ2-1; D is undetermined. The ends were cut back, 4 bases at V and 10 bases at J, with 11 bases in the middle. Germline CDR1 reads MNHNS; CDR2 reads SASEGT. The CDR3 totals 12 residues. The CDR3 region is CASSGQPGEQFF. CDR3 in DNA: TGTGCCAGCAGTGGGCAGCCCGGGGAGCAGTTCTTC.

The rearrangement uses TRBV5-5 and TRBJ1-4; D might be TRBD1 (6 bases). This CDR3 has 16 amino acids. V was cut by 4 bases and J by 4 bases, with 17 bases left in between. The germline CDR1 and CDR2 sequences are SGHKS and YYEKEE (reference sequence). This chain's CDR3 is CASSLNEQGINEKLFF. CDR3 DNA: TGTGCCAGCAGCCTTAACGAGCAGGGGATTAATGAAAAACTGTTTTTT.

The V gene is TRBV2, the J gene TRBJ2-1; D perhaps matches TRBD1 (5 bases). Germline-derived CDR1 and CDR2 are SNHLY and FYNNEI. The V and J ends lost 7 bases and 2 bases respectively, with 12 bases between them. This CDR3 has 14 amino acids. CDR3 DNA sequence: TGTGCCAGCATCCTTGACAGTGCCTACAATGAGCAGTTCTTC. Translating it yields CASILDSAYNEQFF.

The chain combines TRBV28 with TRBJ2-1; 11 bases map to TRBD2. CDR1 and CDR2 from the germline V gene are MDHEN and SYDVKM. The CDR3 runs 14 residues. The V gene end was trimmed by 7 bases and the J gene end by 4 bases; junction bases not matched to a gene: 3. The CDR3 nucleotides read TGTGCCAGCACTAGCGGGGGGCTGTACAATGAGCAGTTCTTC. The encoded protein is CASTSGGLYNEQFF.

V and J are TRBV9 and TRBJ2-2, with D possibly matching TRBD2 (5 bases). V was cut by 3 bases and J by 1 base, with 7 bases left in between. There are 14 residues in the CDR3. Germline V gene lookup returns CDR1 SGDLS and CDR2 YYNGEE. This CDR3 is CASSARGNTGELFF. The CDR3 DNA is TGTGCCAGCAGCGCCCGGGGGAACACCGGGGAGCTGTTTTTT.

The V and J genes are TRBV9 and TRBJ2-3; D ambiguous. Trimming took 3 bases from V and 2 from J, leaving 7 bases between them. The CDR3 consists of 13 residues. Germline CDR1 SGDLS, CDR2 YYNGEE. The DNA of the CDR3 is TGTGCCAGCAGCGGGGCCAACACAGATACGCAGTATTTT. Protein product: CASSGANTDTQYF.

This rearrangement joins TRBV6-5 to TRBJ2-2; 8 bases align to TRBD2. V lost 8 bases, J lost 9 bases, and 2 bases stayed unmatched. CDR3 length: 11 amino acids. Germline values: CDR1 MNHEY, CDR2 SVGAGI. The CDR3 DNA reads as TGTGCCAGCCGGGGGGGCTGGGAGCTGTTTTTT. It yields the protein CASRGGWELFF.

The chain joins TRBV9 to TRBJ2-1; TRBD1 is a possible D gene (6 bases). V was clipped by 4 bases and J by 7 bases, with 9 bases between them. Looked up from germline, CDR1 is SGDLS and CDR2 is YYNGEE. The CDR3 loop spans 12 amino acids. The chain's CDR3 is CASSLGQNEQFF. CDR3 bases: TGTGCCAGCAGCCTGGGACAAAATGAGCAGTTCTTC.

The chain is built from TRBV18 and TRBJ2-7; a possible D gene is TRBD1 (5 bases). Germline lookup yields CDR1 KGHSH and CDR2 LQKENI. Trimming removed 6 bases from V and 0 bases from J, with 21 bases in between. The CDR3 runs to 17 residues. CDR3 bases: TGTGCCAGCTCCCACACCCCCGCGACAGCTAGCTCCTACGAGCAGTACTTC. Protein product: CASSHTPATASSYEQYF.

The J gene is TRBJ1-2, the V gene TRBV27; weak D call: TRBD1 (6 bases). This CDR3 has 16 amino acids. Per germline, CDR1 MNHEY and CDR2 SMNVEV (reference sequence). Trimming removed 4 bases from V and 2 bases from J, with 17 bases in between. The CDR3 is CASSSNLGQQNYGYTF. In DNA form, the CDR3 reads TGTGCCAGCAGTTCCAACCTAGGACAGCAGAACTATGGCTACACCTTC.

V and J are TRBV9 and TRBJ2-7, with TRBD2 as a possible D gene (7 bases). CDR3 length: 14 residues. Germline assignment: CDR1 SGDLS and CDR2 YYNGEE. V lost 4 bases and J lost 7, with 18 bases in between. CDR3 in amino acids: CASSPGGGTTEQYF. As DNA, the CDR3 is TGTGCCAGCAGCCCCGGGGGAGGGACAACGGAGCAGTACTTC.